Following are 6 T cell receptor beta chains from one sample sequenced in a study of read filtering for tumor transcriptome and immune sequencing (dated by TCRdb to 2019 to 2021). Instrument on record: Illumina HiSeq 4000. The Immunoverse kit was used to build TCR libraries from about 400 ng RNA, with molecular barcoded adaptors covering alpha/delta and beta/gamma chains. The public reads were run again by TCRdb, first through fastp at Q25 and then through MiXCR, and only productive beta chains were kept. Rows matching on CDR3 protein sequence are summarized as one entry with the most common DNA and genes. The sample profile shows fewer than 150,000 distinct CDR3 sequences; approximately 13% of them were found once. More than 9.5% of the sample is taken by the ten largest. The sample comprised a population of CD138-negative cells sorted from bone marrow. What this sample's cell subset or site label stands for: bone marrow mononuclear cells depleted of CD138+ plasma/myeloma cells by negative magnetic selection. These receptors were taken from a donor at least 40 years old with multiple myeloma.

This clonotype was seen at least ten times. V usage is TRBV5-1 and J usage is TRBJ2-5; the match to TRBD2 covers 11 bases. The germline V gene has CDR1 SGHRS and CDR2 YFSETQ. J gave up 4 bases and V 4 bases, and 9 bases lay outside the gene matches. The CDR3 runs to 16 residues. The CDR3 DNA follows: TGCGCCAGCAGCCCGGGCACTAGCGGGAGTGGAGAGACCCAGTACTTC. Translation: CASSPGTSGSGETQYF.

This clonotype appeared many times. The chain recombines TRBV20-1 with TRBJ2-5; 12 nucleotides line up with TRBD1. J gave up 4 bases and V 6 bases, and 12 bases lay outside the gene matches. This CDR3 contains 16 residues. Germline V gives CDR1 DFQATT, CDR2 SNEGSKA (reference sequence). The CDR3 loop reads CSATTGTGGLGETQYF. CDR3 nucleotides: TGCAGTGCCACGACCGGGACAGGGGGCCTAGGAGAGACCCAGTACTTC.

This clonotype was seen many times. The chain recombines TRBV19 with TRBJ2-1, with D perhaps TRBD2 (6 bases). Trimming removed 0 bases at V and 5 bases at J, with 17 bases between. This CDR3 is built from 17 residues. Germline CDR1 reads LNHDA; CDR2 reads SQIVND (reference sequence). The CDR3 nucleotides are TGTGCCAGTAGTATAGATTCCCGACGGGAGAGAAACAATGAGCAGTTCTTC. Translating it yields CASSIDSRRERNNEQFF.

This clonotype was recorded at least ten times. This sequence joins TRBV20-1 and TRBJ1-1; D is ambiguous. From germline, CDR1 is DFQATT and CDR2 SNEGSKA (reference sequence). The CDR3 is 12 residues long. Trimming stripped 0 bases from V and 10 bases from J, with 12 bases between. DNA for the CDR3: TGCAGTGCTAGAGATCGAGGGTACGCAGCTTTCTTT. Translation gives CSARDRGYAAFF.

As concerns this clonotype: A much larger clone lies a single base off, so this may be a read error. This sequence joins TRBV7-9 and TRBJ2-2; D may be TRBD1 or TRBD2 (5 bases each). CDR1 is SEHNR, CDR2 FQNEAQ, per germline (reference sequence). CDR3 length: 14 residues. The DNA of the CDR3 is TGTGCCAGCAGCTTAGTCGAGGGGACCGGGGAGCCGTTTTTT. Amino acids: CASSLVEGTGEPFF. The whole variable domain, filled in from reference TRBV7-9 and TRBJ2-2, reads DTGVSQNPRHKITKRGQNVTFRCDPISEHNRLYWYRQTLGQGPEFLTYFQNEAQLEKSRLLSDRFSAERPKGSFSTLEIQRTEQGDSAMYLCASSLVEGTGEPFFGEGSRLTVL.

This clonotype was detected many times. CDR3 amino acids: CASSYSALLTDTQYF. CDR3 nucleotide sequence: TGTGCCAGCAGTTACTCGGCCCTTTTAACGGATACGCAGTATTTT. The V gene is TRBV6-5, the J gene TRBJ2-3; no definite D call. This CDR3 has 15 amino acids. Germline V lookup: CDR1 MNHEY, CDR2 SVGAGI. V gave up 0 bases and J gave up 6 bases, with 13 bases separating them.